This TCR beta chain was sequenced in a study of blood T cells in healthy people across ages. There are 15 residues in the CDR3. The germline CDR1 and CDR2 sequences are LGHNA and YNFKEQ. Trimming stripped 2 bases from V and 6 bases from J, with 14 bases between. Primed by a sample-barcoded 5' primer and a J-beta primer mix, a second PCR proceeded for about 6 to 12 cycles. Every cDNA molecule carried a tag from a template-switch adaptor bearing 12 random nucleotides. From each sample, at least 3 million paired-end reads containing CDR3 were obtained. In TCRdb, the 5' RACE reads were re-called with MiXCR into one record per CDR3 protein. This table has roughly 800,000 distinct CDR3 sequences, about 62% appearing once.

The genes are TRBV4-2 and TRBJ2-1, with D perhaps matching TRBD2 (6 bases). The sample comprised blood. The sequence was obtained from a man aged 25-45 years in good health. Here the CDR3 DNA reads TGTGCCAGCAGCCAAAGACTAGACGGAATCAATGAGCAGTTCTTC. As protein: CASSQRLDGINEQFF.